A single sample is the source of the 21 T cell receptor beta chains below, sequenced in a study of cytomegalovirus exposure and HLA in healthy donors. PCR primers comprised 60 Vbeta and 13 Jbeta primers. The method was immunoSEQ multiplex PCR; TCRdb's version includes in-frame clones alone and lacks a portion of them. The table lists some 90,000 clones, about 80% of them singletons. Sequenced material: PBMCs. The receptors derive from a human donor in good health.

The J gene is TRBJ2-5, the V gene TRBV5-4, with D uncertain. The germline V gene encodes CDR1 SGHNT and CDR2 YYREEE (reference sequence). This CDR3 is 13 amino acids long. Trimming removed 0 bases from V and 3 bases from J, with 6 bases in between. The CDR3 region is CASSLGSEETQYF. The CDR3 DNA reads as TGTGCCAGCAGCTTGGGGTCAGAAGAGACCCAGTACTTC.

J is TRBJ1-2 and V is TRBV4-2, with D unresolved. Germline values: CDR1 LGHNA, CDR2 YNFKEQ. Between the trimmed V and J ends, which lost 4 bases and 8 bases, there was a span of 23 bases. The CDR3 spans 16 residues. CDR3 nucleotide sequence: TGTGCCAGCAGCCCGGGGTCCGGCAGCCGTGTTGAGGGCTACACCTTC. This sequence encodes CASSPGSGSRVEGYTF.

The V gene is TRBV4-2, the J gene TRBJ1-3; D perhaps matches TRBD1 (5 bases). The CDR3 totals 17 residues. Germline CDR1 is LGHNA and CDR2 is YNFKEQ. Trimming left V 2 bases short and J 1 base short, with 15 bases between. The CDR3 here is CASSQSSGGISGNTIYF. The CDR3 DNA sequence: TGTGCCAGCAGCCAATCCTCCGGGGGGATATCTGGAAACACCATATATTTT.

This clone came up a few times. The CDR3 coding sequence is TGTGCCAGCAGCATGAAGACAGGCGTAGGTGAAAAACTGTTTTTT. It is translated as CASSMKTGVGEKLFF. The chain couples TRBV5-4 to TRBJ1-4; D might be TRBD1 (6 bases). This CDR3 has 15 residues. V shed 4 bases and J shed 7 bases, with 17 bases lying between them. The germline gives CDR1 SGHNT, CDR2 YYREEE (reference sequence).

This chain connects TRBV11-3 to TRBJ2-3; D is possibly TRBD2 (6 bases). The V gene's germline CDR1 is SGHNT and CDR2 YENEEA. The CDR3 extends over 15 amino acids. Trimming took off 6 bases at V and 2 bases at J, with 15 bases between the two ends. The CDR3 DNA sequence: TGTGCCAGCAGTTCCCCAGGGACTCCCACAGATACGCAGTATTTT. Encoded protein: CASSSPGTPTDTQYF.

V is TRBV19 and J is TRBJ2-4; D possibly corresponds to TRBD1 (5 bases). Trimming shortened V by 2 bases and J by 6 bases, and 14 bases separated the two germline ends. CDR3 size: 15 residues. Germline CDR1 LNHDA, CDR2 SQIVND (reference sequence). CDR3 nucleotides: TGTGCCAGTAGTATAAGGGGCGACCTGGGAAACATTCAGTACTTC. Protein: CASSIRGDLGNIQYF.

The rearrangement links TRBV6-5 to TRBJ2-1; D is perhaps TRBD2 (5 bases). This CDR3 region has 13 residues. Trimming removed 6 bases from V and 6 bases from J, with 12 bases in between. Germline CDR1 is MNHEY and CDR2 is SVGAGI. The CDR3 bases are TGTGCCAGCAGGCACCGGGGAAGCAATGAGCAGTTCTTC. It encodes CASRHRGSNEQFF.

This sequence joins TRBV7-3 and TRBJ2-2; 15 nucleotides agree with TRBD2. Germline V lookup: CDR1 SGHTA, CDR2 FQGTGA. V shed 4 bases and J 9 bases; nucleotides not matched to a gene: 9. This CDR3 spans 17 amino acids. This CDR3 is CASSSPGLAGGGRELFF. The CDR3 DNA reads TGTGCCAGCAGCTCCCCCGGACTAGCGGGGGGGGGCCGGGAGCTGTTTTTT.

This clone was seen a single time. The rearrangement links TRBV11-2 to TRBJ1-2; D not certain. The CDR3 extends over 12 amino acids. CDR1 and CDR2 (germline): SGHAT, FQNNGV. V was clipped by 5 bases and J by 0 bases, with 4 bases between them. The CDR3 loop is CASSPANYGYTF. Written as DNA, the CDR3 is TGTGCCAGCAGCCCAGCTAACTATGGCTACACCTTC. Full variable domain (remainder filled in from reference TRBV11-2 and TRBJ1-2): EAGVAQSPRYKIIEKRQSVAFWCNPISGHATLYWYQQILGQGPKLLIQFQNNGVVDDSQLPKDRFSAERLKGVDSTLKIQPAKLEDSAVYLCASSPANYGYTFGSGTRLTVV.

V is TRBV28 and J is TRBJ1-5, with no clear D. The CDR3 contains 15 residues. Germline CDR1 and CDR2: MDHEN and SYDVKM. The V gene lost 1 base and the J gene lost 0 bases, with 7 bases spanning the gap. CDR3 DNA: TGTGCCAGCAGTTTATCACAGTATAGCAATCAGCCCCAGCATTTT. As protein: CASSLSQYSNQPQHF.

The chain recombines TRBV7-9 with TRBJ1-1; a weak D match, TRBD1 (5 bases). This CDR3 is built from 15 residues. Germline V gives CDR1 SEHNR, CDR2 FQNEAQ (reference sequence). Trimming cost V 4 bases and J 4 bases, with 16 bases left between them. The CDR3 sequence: CASSSLQGPFTEAFF. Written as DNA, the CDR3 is TGTGCCAGCAGCTCCCTTCAGGGCCCATTCACTGAAGCTTTCTTT.

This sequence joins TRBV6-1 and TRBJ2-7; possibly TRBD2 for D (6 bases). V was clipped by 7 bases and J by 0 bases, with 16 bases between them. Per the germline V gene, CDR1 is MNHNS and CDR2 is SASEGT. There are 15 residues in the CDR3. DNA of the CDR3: TGTGCCAGCAAAAGAAGCGGGCCAATCTCCTACGAGCAGTACTTC. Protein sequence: CASKRSGPISYEQYF.

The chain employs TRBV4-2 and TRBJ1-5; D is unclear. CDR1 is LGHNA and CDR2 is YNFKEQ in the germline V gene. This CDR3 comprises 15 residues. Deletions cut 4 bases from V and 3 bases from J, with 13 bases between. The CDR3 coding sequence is TGTGCCAGCAGCCCCTTGGAGGGAGTCAATCAGCCCCAGCATTTT. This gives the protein CASSPLEGVNQPQHF.

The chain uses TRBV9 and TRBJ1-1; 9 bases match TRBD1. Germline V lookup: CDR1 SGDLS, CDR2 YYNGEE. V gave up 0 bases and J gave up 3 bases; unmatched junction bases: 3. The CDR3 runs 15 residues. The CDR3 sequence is CASSVVWTGDTEAFF. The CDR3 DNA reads TGTGCCAGCAGCGTAGTTTGGACAGGGGACACTGAAGCTTTCTTT. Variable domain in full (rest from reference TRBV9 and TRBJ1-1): DSGVTQTPKHLITATGQRVTLRCSPRSGDLSVYWYQQSLDQGLQFLIQYYNGEERAKGNILERFSAQQFPDLHSELNLSSLELGDSALYFCASSVVWTGDTEAFFGQGTRLTVV.

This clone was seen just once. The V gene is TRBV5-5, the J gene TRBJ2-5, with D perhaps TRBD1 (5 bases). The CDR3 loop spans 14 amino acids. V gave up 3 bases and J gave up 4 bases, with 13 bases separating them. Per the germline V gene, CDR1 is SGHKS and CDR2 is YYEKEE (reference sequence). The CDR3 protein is CASSYGPGSETQYF. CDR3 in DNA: TGTGCCAGCAGCTATGGGCCAGGGTCAGAGACCCAGTACTTC.

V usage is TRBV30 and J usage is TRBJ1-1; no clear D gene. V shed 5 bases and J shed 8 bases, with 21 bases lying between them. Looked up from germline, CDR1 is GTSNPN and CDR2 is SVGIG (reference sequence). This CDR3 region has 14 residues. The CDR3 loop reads CAWHTAGGFLEAFF. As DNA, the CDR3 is TGTGCCTGGCACACCGCTGGAGGGTTTCTCGAAGCTTTCTTT. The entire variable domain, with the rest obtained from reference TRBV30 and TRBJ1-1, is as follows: SQTIHQWPATLVQPVGSPLSLECTVEGTSNPNLYWYRQAAGRGLQLLFYSVGIGQISSEVPQNLSASRPQDRQFILSSKKLLLSDSGFYLCAWHTAGGFLEAFFGQGTRLTVV.

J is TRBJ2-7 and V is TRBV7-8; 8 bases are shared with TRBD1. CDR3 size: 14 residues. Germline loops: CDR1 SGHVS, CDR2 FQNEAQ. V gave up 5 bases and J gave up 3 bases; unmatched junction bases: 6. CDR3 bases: TGTGCCAGCAGCCCCCGGACAGGGAACTACGAGCAGTACTTC. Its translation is CASSPRTGNYEQYF.

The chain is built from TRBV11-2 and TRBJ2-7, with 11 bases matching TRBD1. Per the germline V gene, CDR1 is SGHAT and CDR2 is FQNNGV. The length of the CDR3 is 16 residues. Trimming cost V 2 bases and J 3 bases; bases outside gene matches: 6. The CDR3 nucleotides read TGTGCCAGCAGCTTATCTTCCGGGACAGGGGGCTACGAGCAGTACTTC. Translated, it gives CASSLSSGTGGYEQYF.

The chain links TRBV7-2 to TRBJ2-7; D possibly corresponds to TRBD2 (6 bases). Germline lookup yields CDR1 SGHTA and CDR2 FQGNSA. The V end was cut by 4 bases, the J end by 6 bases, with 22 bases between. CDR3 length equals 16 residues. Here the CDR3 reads CASSWRRSAGKIEQYF. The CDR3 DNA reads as TGTGCCAGCAGCTGGCGGCGGAGTGCGGGAAAGATCGAGCAGTACTTC.

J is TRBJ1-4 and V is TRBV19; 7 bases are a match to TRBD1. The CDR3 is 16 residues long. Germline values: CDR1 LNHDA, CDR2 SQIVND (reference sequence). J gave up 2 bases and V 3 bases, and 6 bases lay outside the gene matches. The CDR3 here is CASSMAGTATNEKLFF. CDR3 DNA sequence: TGTGCCAGTAGTATGGCCGGGACAGCCACTAATGAAAAACTGTTTTTT.

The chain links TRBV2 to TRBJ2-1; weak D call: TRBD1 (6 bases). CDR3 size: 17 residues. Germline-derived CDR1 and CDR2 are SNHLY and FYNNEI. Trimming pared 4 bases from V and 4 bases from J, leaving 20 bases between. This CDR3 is CASSAYRERPPYNEQFF. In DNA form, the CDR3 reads TGTGCCAGCAGTGCCTACAGGGAACGGCCCCCTTACAATGAGCAGTTCTTC.